These 5 T cell receptor beta chains were sequenced from one sample in a study of blood T cell repertoires in COVID-19. The data were produced by immunoSEQ multiplex PCR, yet TCRdb's version contains in-frame clones alone and is incomplete. The top ten hold roughly 1.3% of the sample, which has about 300,000 clones, 85% to 90% seen once. The source material was peripheral blood. The receptors were sampled from a man aged 65-85 years with acute or convalescent COVID-19.

This clone was detected a few times. Within the sample, other DNA sequences also encode this same CDR3. This chain links TRBV28 with TRBJ1-1; unclear D gene. V gave up 6 bases and J gave up 0 bases, with 14 bases separating them. This CDR3 comprises 15 residues. CDR1 is MDHEN, CDR2 SYDVKM, per germline. Here the CDR3 reads CASSPPAGMNTEAFF. The CDR3 coding sequence is TGTGCCAGCAGCCCTCCGGCAGGTATGAACACTGAAGCTTTCTTT.

The V call is TRBV5-1, the J call TRBJ1-6, with TRBD1 as a possible D gene (6 bases). The CDR3 contains 16 residues. Trimming cost V 0 bases and J 8 bases, with 15 bases left between them. Germline loops: CDR1 SGHRS, CDR2 YFSETQ. The CDR3 is CASSLAGGAGDSPLHF. CDR3 nucleotide sequence: TGCGCCAGCAGCTTGGCCGGGGGGGCAGGAGATTCACCCCTCCACTTT.

This chain uses TRBV7-2 with TRBJ2-1; 11 nucleotides line up with TRBD2. Germline V gene sequence: CDR1 SGHTA, CDR2 FQGNSA. The CDR3 totals 17 residues. The ends lost 1 base at V and 4 bases at J; junction bases unmatched: 6. In DNA, the CDR3 is TGTGCCAGCAGCTTAGGCTTAGCGGGGGGGCCGTACAATGAGCAGTTCTTC. Residues: CASSLGLAGGPYNEQFF.

V usage is TRBV5-4 and J usage is TRBJ2-1; 7 bases are shared with TRBD1. Losses at the gene ends were 4 bases for V and 6 bases for J; bases not matched to a gene: 10. The CDR3 has 15 residues. Per the germline V gene, CDR1 is SGHNT and CDR2 is YYREEE (reference sequence). The CDR3 region has the DNA TGTGCCAGCAGCCCAGGGGGACGGGGTGGCAATGAGCAGTTCTTC. Translated: CASSPGGRGGNEQFF.

V usage is TRBV7-6 and J usage is TRBJ2-6; D perhaps matches TRBD2 (6 bases). V lost 3 bases, J lost 2 bases, and 11 bases lay in between. CDR3 length: 16 residues. Germline V CDR1 and CDR2: SGHVS, FNYEAQ. As DNA, the CDR3 is TGTGCCAGCAGCTTTCAATCGGGGGCTGGGGCCAACGTCCTGACTTTC. The encoded protein is CASSFQSGAGANVLTF. The variable domain in full, completed from reference TRBV7-6 and TRBJ2-6, reads GAGVSQSPRYKVTKRGQDVALRCDPISGHVSLYWYRQALGQGPEFLTYFNYEAQQDKSGLPNDRFSAERPEGSISTLTIQRTEQRDSAMYRCASSFQSGAGANVLTFGAGSRLTVL.